The rows below give T cell receptor beta chains drawn from one sample of a study of a mutant IDH1 vaccine in newly diagnosed glioma. The method was immunoSEQ multiplex PCR; TCRdb's version includes in-frame clones alone and lacks a portion of them. The sample contains 50,000 to 60,000 clones, around four fifths of which appear only once. These receptors are not linked to any known antigen. The sequenced sample was PBMCs, obtained from a glioma patient whose treatment included an IDH1 peptide vaccine. These receptors were collected from a man in his fifties or sixties with glioma. CDR3s include the opening cysteine and the closing phenylalanine or tryptophan. Each record gives: J gene, V gene, clone size, D gene, CDR3 protein, CDR3 DNA. D genes are given only for firm matches. Only part of the rows carry a size: once, few, many, or a class if the clone is expanded.

j_gene: TRBJ1-5
v_gene: TRBV2
abundance: NA
d_gene: NA
CDR3aa: CASTQGIRNQPQHF
CDR3nt: TGTGCCAGTACACAGGGAATACGCAATCAGCCCCAGCATTTT

j_gene: TRBJ2-5
v_gene: TRBV6-1
abundance: once
d_gene: NA
CDR3aa: CASSVREDFGGETQYF
CDR3nt: TGTGCCAGCAGTGTCAGGGAGGATTTTGGTGGGGAGACCCAGTACTTC

j_gene: TRBJ1-3
v_gene: TRBV30
abundance: once
d_gene: NA
CDR3aa: CAWSVGFSGNTIYF
CDR3nt: TGTGCCTGGAGTGTCGGCTTCTCTGGAAACACCATATATTTT

j_gene: TRBJ2-3
v_gene: TRBV7-2
abundance: NA
d_gene: TRBD1
CDR3aa: CASSQDRGGATDTQYF
CDR3nt: TGTGCCAGCAGCCAGGACAGGGGGGGGGCCACAGATACGCAGTATTTT

j_gene: TRBJ2-7
v_gene: TRBV6-5
abundance: NA
d_gene: NA
CDR3aa: CASSYSTAGSPYEQYF
CDR3nt: TGTGCCAGCAGTTACTCGACTGCCGGCAGCCCCTACGAGCAGTACTTC

j_gene: TRBJ2-5
v_gene: TRBV6-6
abundance: NA
d_gene: NA
CDR3aa: CASSYGGRQETQYF
CDR3nt: TGTGCCAGCAGTTACGGGGGGCGCCAAGAGACCCAGTACTTC

j_gene: TRBJ1-1
v_gene: TRBV27
abundance: NA
d_gene: NA
CDR3aa: CASSLQGMNTEAFF
CDR3nt: TGTGCCAGCAGTTTACAGGGGATGAACACTGAAGCTTTCTTT

j_gene: TRBJ1-2
v_gene: TRBV2
abundance: NA
d_gene: NA
CDR3aa: CASSQDSQGYTF
CDR3nt: TGTGCCAGCAGCCAGGACAGCCAGGGCTACACCTTC

j_gene: TRBJ2-3
v_gene: TRBV14
abundance: once
d_gene: NA
CDR3aa: CASSQGSVDTQYF
CDR3nt: TGTGCCAGCAGCCAGGGGAGCGTAGATACGCAGTATTTT

j_gene: TRBJ1-2
v_gene: TRBV18
abundance: few
d_gene: TRBD1
CDR3aa: CASSPTGTYGYTF
CDR3nt: TGTGCCAGCTCGCCGACAGGGACCTATGGCTACACCTTC

j_gene: TRBJ2-7
v_gene: TRBV7-2
abundance: NA
d_gene: NA
CDR3aa: CASSPMLGVTGEQYF
CDR3nt: TGTGCCAGCAGCCCCATGCTGGGGGTAACGGGGGAGCAGTACTTC

j_gene: TRBJ1-4
v_gene: TRBV29-1
abundance: few
d_gene: NA
CDR3aa: CSVGDTAYEKLFF
CDR3nt: TGCAGCGTTGGGGACACGGCCTATGAAAAACTGTTTTTT

j_gene: TRBJ1-5
v_gene: TRBV19
abundance: medium-sized
d_gene: TRBD1
CDR3aa: CASSEGGYSNQPQHF
CDR3nt: TGTGCCAGTAGTGAAGGGGGCTACAGCAATCAGCCCCAGCATTTT

j_gene: TRBJ2-3
v_gene: TRBV2
abundance: NA
d_gene: NA
CDR3aa: CASSPKGGGLDTQYF
CDR3nt: TGTGCCAGCAGCCCGAAGGGGGGGGGCTTGGATACGCAGTATTTT

j_gene: TRBJ2-1
v_gene: TRBV19
abundance: NA
d_gene: NA
CDR3aa: CASISPLYNEQFF
CDR3nt: TGTGCCAGTATTAGTCCCCTGTACAATGAGCAGTTCTTC

j_gene: TRBJ2-2
v_gene: TRBV7-2
abundance: NA
d_gene: TRBD1
CDR3aa: CASSLSLGQGSAGELFF
CDR3nt: TGTGCCAGCAGCCTCTCTTTGGGACAGGGTTCCGCCGGGGAGCTGTTTTTT

j_gene: TRBJ2-7
v_gene: TRBV18
abundance: NA
d_gene: NA
CDR3aa: CASSPTDSRSLYEQYF
CDR3nt: TGTGCCAGCTCACCTACGGACTCAAGGTCCCTATACGAGCAGTACTTC

j_gene: TRBJ1-5
v_gene: TRBV19
abundance: NA
d_gene: NA
CDR3aa: CASSIGTIPNQPQHF
CDR3nt: TGTGCCAGTAGTATTGGTACAATCCCCAATCAGCCCCAGCATTTT

j_gene: TRBJ2-7
v_gene: TRBV7-8
abundance: NA
d_gene: NA
CDR3aa: CASTPRVEQYF
CDR3nt: TGTGCCAGCACTCCCCGGGTCGAGCAGTACTTC

j_gene: TRBJ1-5
v_gene: TRBV2
abundance: NA
d_gene: NA
CDR3aa: CASTTLLWQPQHF
CDR3nt: TGTGCCAGCACCACGCTACTTTGGCAGCCCCAGCATTTT

j_gene: TRBJ2-3
v_gene: TRBV19
abundance: NA
d_gene: NA
CDR3aa: CASSSGTPGDTQYF
CDR3nt: TGTGCCAGTAGCTCCGGGACCCCCGGAGATACGCAGTATTTT

j_gene: TRBJ1-1
v_gene: TRBV5-5
abundance: NA
d_gene: TRBD1
CDR3aa: CASSLAGQGEAFF
CDR3nt: TGTGCCAGCAGCTTGGCCGGACAGGGCGAAGCTTTCTTT

j_gene: TRBJ2-1
v_gene: TRBV4-1
abundance: NA
d_gene: TRBD1
CDR3aa: CASSQTALQGYNEQFF
CDR3nt: TGCGCCAGCAGCCAAACTGCCCTACAGGGGTACAATGAGCAGTTCTTC

j_gene: TRBJ2-5
v_gene: TRBV30
abundance: NA
d_gene: NA
CDR3aa: CALDNYQETQYF
CDR3nt: TGTGCCTTGGACAACTATCAAGAGACCCAGTACTTC

j_gene: TRBJ2-7
v_gene: TRBV13
abundance: NA
d_gene: NA
CDR3aa: CASSLWGVLNEQYF
CDR3nt: TGTGCCAGCAGCTTATGGGGGGTGTTGAACGAGCAGTACTTC

j_gene: TRBJ1-1
v_gene: TRBV5-4
abundance: NA
d_gene: NA
CDR3aa: CASSVGVNTEAFF
CDR3nt: TGTGCCAGCAGCGTGGGGGTGAACACTGAAGCTTTCTTT

j_gene: TRBJ1-2
v_gene: TRBV7-2
abundance: NA
d_gene: TRBD1
CDR3aa: CASSSTGGGYTF
CDR3nt: TGTGCCAGCAGCTCCACAGGGGGCGGCTACACCTTC

j_gene: TRBJ1-5
v_gene: TRBV6-5
abundance: NA
d_gene: NA
CDR3aa: CASSPVGAGNQPQHF
CDR3nt: TGTGCCAGCAGCCCCGTAGGAGCGGGGAATCAGCCCCAGCATTTT